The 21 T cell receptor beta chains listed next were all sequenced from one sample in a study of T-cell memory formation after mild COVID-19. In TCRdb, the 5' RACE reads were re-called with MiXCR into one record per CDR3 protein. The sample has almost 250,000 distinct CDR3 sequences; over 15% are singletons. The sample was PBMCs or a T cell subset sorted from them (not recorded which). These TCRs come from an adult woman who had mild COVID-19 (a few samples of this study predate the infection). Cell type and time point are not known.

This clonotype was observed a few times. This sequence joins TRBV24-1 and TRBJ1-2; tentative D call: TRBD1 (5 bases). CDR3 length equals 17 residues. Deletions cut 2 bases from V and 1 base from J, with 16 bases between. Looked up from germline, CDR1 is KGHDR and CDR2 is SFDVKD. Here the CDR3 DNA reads TGTGCCACCAGTGATTCTGTGGCAGGGTCTCTTAACTATGGCTACACCTTC. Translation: CATSDSVAGSLNYGYTF.

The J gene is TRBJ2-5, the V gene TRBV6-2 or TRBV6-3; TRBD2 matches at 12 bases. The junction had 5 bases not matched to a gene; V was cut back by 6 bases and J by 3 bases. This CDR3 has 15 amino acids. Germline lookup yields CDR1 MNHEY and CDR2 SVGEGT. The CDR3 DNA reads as TGTGCCAGCAGCCGACTAGCGGGAGCTAAAGAGACCCAGTACTTC. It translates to CASSRLAGAKETQYF.

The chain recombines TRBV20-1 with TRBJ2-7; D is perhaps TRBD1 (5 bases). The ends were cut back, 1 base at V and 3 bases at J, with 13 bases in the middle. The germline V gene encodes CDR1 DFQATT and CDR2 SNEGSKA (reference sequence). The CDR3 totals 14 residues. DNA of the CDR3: TGCAGTGCTAGAGTTGACTGGGGCTTCTACGAGCAGTACTTC. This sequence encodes CSARVDWGFYEQYF.

The CDR3 sequence is CSASRTSGGGTQYF. The CDR3 DNA sequence: TGCAGTGCTTCTCGGACTAGCGGGGGGGGGACCCAGTACTTC. The chain couples TRBV20-1 to TRBJ2-5, with 15 bases that match TRBD2. Per the germline V gene, CDR1 is DFQATT and CDR2 is SNEGSKA (reference sequence). The V segment lost 5 bases and the J segment 7 bases; nucleotides outside the gene matches: 5. CDR3 length equals 14 residues.

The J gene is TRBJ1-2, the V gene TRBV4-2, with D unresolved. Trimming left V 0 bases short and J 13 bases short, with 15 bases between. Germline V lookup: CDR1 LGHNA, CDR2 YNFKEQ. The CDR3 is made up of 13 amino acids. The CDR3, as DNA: TGTGCCAGCAGCCAAGATCTGAGATGGCTAGCCACCTTC. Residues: CASSQDLRWLATF.

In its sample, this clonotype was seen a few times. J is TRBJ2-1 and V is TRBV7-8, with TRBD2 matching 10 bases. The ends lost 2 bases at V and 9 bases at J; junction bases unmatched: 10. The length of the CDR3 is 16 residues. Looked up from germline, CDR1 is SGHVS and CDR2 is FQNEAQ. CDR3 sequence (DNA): TGTGCCAGCAGCTTAATTGGGCTAGCGGGAGATGGTGAGCAGTTCTTC. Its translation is CASSLIGLAGDGEQFF.

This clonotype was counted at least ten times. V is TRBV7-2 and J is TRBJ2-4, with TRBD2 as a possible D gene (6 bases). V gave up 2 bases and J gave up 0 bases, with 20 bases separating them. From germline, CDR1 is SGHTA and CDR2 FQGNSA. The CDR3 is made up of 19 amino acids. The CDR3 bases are TGTGCCAGCAGCTTACGGGATGGAACGGGAGCGTTAGCCAAAAACATTCAGTACTTC. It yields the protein CASSLRDGTGALAKNIQYF.

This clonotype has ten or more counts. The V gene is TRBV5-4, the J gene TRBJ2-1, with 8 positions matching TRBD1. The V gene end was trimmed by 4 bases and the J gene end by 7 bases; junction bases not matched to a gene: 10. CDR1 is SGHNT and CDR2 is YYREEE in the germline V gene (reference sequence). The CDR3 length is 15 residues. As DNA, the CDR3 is TGTGCCAGCAGCGCACCTGGTTACAGGGGGAATGAGCAGTTCTTC. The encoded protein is CASSAPGYRGNEQFF.

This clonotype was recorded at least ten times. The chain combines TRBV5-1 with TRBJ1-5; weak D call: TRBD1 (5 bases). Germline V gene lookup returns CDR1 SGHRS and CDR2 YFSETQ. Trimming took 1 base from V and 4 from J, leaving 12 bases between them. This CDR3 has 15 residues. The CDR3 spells CASSLRGDSNQPQHF. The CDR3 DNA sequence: TGCGCCAGCAGCTTGCGGGGGGATAGTAATCAGCCCCAGCATTTT.

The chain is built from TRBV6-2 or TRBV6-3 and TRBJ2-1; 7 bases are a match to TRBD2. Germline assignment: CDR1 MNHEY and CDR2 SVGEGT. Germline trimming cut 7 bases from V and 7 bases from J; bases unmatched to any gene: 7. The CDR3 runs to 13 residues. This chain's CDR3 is CASTWGGSNEQFF. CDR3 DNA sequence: TGTGCCAGCACTTGGGGGGGATCTAATGAGCAGTTCTTC.

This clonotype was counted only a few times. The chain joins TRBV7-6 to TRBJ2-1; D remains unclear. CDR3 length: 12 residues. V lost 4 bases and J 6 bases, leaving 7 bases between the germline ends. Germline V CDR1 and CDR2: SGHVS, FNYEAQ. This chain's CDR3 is CASSSTVNEQFF. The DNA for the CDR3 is TGTGCCAGCAGCTCAACGGTCAATGAGCAGTTCTTC.

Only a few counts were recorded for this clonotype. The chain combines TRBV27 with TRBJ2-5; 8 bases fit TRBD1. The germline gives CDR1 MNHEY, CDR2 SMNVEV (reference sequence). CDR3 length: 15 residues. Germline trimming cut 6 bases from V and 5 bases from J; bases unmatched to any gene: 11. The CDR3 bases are TGTGCCAGCAGGCGTACTCAGGGGGCGTTTGAGACCCAGTACTTC. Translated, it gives CASRRTQGAFETQYF.

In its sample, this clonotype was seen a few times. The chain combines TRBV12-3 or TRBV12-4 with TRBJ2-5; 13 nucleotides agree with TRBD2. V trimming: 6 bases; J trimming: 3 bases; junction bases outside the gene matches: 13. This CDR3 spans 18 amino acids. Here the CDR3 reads CASRPGTSGRAGKETQYF. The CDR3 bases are TGTGCCAGCAGACCAGGCACTAGCGGGAGGGCCGGGAAAGAGACCCAGTACTTC.

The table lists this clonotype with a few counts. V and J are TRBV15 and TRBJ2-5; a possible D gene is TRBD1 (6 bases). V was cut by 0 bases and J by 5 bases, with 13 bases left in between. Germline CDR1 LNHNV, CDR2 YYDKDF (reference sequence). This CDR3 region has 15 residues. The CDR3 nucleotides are TGTGCCACCAGCAGAGATCCAGGGGCTCCGGAGACCCAGTACTTC. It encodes CATSRDPGAPETQYF.

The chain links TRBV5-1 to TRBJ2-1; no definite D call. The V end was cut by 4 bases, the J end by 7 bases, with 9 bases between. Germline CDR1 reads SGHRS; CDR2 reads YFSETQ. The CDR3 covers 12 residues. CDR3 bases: TGCGCCAGCAGCCAACAAAGGAATGAGCAGTTCTTC. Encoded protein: CASSQQRNEQFF.

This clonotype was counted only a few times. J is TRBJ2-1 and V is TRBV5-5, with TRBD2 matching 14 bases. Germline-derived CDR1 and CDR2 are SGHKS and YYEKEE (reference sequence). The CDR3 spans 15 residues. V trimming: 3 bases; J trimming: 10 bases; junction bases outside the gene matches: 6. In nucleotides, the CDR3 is TGTGCCAGCAGCTCGGGACTAGCGGGAGTCTACGAGCAGTTCTTC. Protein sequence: CASSSGLAGVYEQFF.

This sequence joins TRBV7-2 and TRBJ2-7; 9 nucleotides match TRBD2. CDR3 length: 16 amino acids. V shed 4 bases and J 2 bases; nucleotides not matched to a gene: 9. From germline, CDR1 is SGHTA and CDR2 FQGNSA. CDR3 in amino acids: CASSSGRTSVTYEQYF. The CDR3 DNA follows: TGTGCCAGCAGCTCCGGGCGGACTAGCGTCACCTACGAGCAGTACTTC. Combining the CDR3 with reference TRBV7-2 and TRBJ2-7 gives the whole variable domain GAGVSQSPSNKVTEKGKDVELRCDPISGHTALYWYRQSLGQGLEFLIYFQGNSAPDKSGLPSDRFSAERTGGSVSTLTIQRTQQEDSAVYLCASSSGRTSVTYEQYFGPGTRLTVT.

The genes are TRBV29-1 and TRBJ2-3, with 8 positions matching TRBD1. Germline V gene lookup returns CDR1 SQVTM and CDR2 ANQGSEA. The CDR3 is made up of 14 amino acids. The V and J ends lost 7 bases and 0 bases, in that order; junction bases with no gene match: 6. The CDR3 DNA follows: TGCAGCGCTGTGGACAGGGCGAGCACAGATACGCAGTATTTT. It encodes CSAVDRASTDTQYF.

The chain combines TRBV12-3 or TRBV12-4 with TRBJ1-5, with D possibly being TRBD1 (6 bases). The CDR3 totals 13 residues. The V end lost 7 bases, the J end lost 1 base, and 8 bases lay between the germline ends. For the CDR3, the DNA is TGTGCCAGCACCGGACAGAGCAATCAGCCCCAGCATTTT. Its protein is CASTGQSNQPQHF.

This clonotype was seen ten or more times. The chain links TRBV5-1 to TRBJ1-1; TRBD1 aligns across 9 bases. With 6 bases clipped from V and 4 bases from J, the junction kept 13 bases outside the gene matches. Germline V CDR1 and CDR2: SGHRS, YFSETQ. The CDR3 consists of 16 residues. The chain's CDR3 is CASTPLGDRVTTEAFF. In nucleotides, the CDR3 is TGCGCCAGCACACCTTTGGGGGACAGGGTTACCACTGAAGCTTTCTTT.

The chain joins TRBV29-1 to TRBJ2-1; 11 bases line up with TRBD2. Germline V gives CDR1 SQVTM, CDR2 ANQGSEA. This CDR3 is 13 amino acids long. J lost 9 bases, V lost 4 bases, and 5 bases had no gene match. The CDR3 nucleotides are TGCAGCGTTGTACTAGCGGGAGAGGTTGAGCAGTTCTTC. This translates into CSVVLAGEVEQFF.